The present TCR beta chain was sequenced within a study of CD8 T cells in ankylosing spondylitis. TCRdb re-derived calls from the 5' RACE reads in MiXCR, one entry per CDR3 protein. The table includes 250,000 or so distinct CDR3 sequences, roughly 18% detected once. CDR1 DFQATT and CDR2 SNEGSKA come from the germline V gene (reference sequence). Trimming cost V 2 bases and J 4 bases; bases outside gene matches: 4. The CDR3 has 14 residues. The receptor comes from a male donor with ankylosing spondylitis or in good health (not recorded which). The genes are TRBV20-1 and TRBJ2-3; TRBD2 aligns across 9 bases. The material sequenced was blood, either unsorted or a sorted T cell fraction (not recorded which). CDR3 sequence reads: CSARSLAGPDTQYF. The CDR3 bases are TGCAGTGCTAGAAGCCTAGCGGGACCAGATACGCAGTATTTT.